This record covers a single TCR beta chain. No antigen is known for it. The data derive from a study of CD8 T cells in Susac syndrome. TEMRA cells were enriched by FACS, and CD4+ and CD8+ T cells were negatively isolated. Whole-study findings and limits: In total CD8+ repertoires, sixteen Susac-specific public clones were found, and in CD8+ TEMRA repertoires, several were found. It was acknowledged by the study that relatively few individuals were included in its TCR sequencing and HLA analysis.

It was with random hexamers that roughly 0.5 to 1 ug RNA was reverse transcribed. TCRdb re-derived calls from the immunoSEQ multiplex PCR reads in MiXCR, one entry per CDR3 protein. The sample lists some 140,000 distinct CDR3 sequences, approximately 95% occurring once. Germline loops: CDR1 SQVTM, CDR2 ANQGSEA. This CDR3 has 14 amino acids. V shed 0 bases and J 5 bases; nucleotides not matched to a gene: 2. Sequencing was performed on CD8+ T cells from PBMCs. This sequence joins TRBV29-1 and TRBJ1-2, with 11 positions matching TRBD1. This TCR derives from a human donor with Susac syndrome. CDR3 amino acids: CSVEDGDRGYGYTF. In DNA, the CDR3 is TGCAGCGTTGAAGATGGGGACAGGGGGTATGGCTACACCTTC. Together with reference TRBV29-1 and TRBJ1-2, the CDR3 gives the full variable domain: SAVISQKPSRDICQRGTSLTIQCQVDSQVTMMFWYRQQPGQSLTLIATANQGSEATYESGFVIDKFPISRPNLTFSTLTVSNMSPEDSSIYLCSVEDGDRGYGYTFGSGTRLTVV.